Following are 2 T cell receptor beta chains from one sample sequenced in a study of blood T cell repertoires in COVID-19 (dated by TCRdb to 2019 to 2021). The library came from the immunoSEQ multiplex PCR assay. Sourced from immuneACCESS, this table was stored by TCRdb with only in-frame sequences that have V and J called. A share of the clones is absent; for the studies checked, an unresolved V gene accounts for under half, and the remainder has no known explanation. Recorded for this sample are approximately 300,000 clones; less than 85% of them occurred a single time. The biggest ten clones account for under 2% of the sample. Sequencing was performed on PBMCs or T cells enriched from blood (not recorded which). The receptors stem from a woman in her twenties or thirties who had been exposed to COVID-19.

For the CDR3, the DNA is TGTGCCAGTAGTATAAATCTGACAGGGGGCAGAGGCTACACCTTC. This gives the protein CASSINLTGGRGYTF. The chain couples TRBV19 to TRBJ1-2; 10 positions match TRBD1. CDR1 is LNHDA and CDR2 is SQIVND in the germline V gene (reference sequence). The ends lost 2 bases at V and 8 bases at J; junction bases unmatched: 8. The CDR3 runs to 15 residues.

There are a few counts of this clone. CDR3 nucleotides: TGTGCCAGCAGTTTACCCGGGTACGAGCAGTACTTC. Residues: CASSLPGYEQYF. This chain links TRBV27 with TRBJ2-7; D is unclear. The CDR3 totals 12 residues. The V gene lost 2 bases and the J gene lost 4 bases, with 6 bases spanning the gap. CDR1 is MNHEY, CDR2 SMNVEV, per germline (reference sequence).